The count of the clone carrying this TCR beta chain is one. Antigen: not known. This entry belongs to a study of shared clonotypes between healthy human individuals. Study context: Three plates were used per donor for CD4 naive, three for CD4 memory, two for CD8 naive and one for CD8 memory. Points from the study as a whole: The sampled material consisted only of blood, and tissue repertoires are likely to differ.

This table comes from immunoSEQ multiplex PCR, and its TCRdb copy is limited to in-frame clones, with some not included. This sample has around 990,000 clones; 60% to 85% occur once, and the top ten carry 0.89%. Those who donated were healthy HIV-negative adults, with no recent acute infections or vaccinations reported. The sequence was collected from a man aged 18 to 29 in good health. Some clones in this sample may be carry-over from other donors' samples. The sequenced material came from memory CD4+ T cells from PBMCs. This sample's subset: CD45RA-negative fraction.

The DNA of the CDR3 is TGTGCCAGCAGTTTCCAACAGGGGGCGTATGGCTACACCTTC. Residues: CASSFQQGAYGYTF. This chain connects TRBV28 to TRBJ1-2; TRBD1 aligns across 9 bases. V shed 3 bases and J 5 bases; nucleotides not matched to a gene: 4. Germline assignment: CDR1 MDHEN and CDR2 SYDVKM. There are 14 residues in the CDR3.